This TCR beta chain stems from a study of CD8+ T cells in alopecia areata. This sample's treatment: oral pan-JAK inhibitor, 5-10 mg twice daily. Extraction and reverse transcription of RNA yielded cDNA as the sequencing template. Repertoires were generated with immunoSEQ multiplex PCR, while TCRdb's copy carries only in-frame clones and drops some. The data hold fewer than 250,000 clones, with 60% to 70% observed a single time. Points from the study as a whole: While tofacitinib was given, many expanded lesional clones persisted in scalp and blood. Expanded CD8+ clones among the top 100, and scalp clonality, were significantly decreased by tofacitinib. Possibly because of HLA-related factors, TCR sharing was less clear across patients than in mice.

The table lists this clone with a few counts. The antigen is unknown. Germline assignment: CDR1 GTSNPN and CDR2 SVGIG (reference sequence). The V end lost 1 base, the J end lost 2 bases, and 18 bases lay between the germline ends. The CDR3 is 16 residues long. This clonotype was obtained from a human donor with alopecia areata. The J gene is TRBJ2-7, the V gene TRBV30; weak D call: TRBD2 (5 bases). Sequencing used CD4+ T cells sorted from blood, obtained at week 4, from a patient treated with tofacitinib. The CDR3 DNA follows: TGTGCCTGGAGTGAGGCCGGCGGGCCTACACCCTACGAGCAGTACTTC. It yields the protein CAWSEAGGPTPYEQYF.